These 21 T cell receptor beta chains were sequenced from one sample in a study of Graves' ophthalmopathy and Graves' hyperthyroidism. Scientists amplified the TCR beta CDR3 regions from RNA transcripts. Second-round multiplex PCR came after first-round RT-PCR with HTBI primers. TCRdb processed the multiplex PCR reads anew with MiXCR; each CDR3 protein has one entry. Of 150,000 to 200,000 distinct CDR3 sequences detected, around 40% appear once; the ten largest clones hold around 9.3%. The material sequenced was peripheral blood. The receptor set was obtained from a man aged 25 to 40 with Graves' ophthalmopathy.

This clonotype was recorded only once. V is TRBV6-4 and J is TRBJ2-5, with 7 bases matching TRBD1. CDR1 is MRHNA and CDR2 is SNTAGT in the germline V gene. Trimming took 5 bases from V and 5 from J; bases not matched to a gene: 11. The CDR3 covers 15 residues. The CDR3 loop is CASSYGNRGRETQYF. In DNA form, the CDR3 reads TGTGCCAGCAGTTACGGAAACAGGGGCCGGGAGACCCAGTACTTC.

DNA of the CDR3: TGTGCCAGCAACTCAAGACAGGGGAGGTCAGGAAACACCATATATTTT. Translating it yields CASNSRQGRSGNTIYF. The chain is built from TRBV6-1 and TRBJ1-3; the match to TRBD1 covers 8 bases. Germline V CDR1 and CDR2: MNHNS, SASEGT. There are 16 residues in the CDR3. V dropped 7 bases and J dropped 4; count of bases not matched to a gene: 12.

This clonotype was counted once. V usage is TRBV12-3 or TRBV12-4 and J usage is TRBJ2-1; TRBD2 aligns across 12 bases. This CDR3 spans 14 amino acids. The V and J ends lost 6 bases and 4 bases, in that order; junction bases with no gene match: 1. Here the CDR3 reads CASRGLAGYNEQFF. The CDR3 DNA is TGTGCCAGCAGAGGACTAGCGGGATACAATGAGCAGTTCTTC.

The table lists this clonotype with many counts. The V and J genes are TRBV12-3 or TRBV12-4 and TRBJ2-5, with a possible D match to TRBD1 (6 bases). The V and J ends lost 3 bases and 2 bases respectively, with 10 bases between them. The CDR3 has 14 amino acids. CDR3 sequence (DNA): TGTGCCAGCAGTTTCCAGGGACATCAAGAGACCCAGTACTTC. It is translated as CASSFQGHQETQYF.

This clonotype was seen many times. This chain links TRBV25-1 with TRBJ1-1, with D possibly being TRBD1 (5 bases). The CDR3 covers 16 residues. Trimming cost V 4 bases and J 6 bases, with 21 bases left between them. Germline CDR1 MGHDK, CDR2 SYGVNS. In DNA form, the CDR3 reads TGTGCCAGCAGTGGCCTGACGGGCAGGGAGGCGTCTGAAGCTTTCTTT. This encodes CASSGLTGREASEAFF.

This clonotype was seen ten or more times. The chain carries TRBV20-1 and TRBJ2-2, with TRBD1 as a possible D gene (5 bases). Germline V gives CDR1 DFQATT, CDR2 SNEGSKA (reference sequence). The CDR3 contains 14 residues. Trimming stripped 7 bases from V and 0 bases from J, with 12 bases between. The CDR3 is CSVGADSNTGELFF. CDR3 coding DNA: TGCAGTGTTGGGGCCGACTCGAACACCGGGGAGCTGTTTTTT.

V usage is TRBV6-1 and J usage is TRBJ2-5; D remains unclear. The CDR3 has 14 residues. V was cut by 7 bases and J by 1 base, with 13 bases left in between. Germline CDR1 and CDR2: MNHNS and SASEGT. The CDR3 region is CASTSIGSQETQYF. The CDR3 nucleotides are TGTGCCAGCACATCAATAGGATCCCAAGAGACCCAGTACTTC.

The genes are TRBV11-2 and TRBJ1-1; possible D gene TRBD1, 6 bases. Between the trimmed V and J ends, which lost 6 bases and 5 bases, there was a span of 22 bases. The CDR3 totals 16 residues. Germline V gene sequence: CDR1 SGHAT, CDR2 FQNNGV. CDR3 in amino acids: CASSPFTTARGTEAFF. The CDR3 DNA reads TGTGCCAGCAGTCCCTTTACGACGGCAAGGGGGACTGAAGCTTTCTTT.

The CDR3 reads CARGSGFGGYTF. The DNA of the CDR3 is TGTGCCAGGGGTTCAGGGTTTGGCGGCTACACCTTC. The V call is TRBV6-4, the J call TRBJ1-2, with D perhaps TRBD1 (5 bases). Per germline, CDR1 MRHNA and CDR2 SNTAGT. The CDR3 has 12 residues. Deletions cut 9 bases from V and 8 bases from J, with 16 bases between.

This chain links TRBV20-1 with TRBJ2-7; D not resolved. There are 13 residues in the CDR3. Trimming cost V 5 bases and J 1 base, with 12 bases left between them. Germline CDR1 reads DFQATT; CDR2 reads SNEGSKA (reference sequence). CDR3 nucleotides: TGCAGTGCTCGGAAAGTGGGGTCCTACGAGCAGTACTTC. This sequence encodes CSARKVGSYEQYF.

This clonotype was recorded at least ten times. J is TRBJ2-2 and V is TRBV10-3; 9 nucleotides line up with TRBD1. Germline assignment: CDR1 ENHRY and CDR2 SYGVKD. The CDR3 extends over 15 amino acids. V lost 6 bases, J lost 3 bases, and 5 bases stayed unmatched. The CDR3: CAIRRTGVDTGELFF. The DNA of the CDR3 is TGTGCCATCAGACGGACAGGGGTAGACACCGGGGAGCTGTTTTTT.

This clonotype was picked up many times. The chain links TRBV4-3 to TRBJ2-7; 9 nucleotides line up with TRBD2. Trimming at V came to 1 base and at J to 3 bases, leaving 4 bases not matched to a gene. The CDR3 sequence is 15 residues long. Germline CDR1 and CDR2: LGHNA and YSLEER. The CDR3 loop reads CASSQAAGGNYEQYF. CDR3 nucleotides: TGCGCCAGCAGCCAAGCAGCGGGAGGAAACTACGAGCAGTACTTC.

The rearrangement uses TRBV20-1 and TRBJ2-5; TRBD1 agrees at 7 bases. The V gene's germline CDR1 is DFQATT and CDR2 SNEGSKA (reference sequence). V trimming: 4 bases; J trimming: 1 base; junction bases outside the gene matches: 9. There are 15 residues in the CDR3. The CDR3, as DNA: TGCAGTGCTAATAAGGGACAGAAACTCCAAGAGACCCAGTACTTC. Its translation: CSANKGQKLQETQYF.

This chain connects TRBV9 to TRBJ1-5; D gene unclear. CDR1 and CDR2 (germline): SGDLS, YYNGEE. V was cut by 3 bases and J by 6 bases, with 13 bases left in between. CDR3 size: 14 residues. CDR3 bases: TGTGCCAGCAGCGAGACGGGAGGGAGTCAGCCCCAGCATTTT. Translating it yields CASSETGGSQPQHF.

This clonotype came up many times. The CDR3 here is CASNKGAPGTEAFF. The CDR3 DNA reads as TGTGCCAGCAACAAGGGGGCCCCGGGCACTGAAGCTTTCTTT. V and J are TRBV2 and TRBJ1-1; 7 bases map to TRBD1. With V trimmed by 7 bases and J by 4 bases, 9 bases remained unmatched. This CDR3 region has 14 residues. Germline CDR1 and CDR2: SNHLY and FYNNEI.

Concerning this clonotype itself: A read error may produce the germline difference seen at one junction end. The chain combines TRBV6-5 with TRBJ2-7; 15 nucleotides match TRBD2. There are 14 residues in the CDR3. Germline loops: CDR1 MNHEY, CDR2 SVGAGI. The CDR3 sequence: CASRLSGTSGGLTF. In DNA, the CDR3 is TGTGCCAGCAGGTTATCCGGGACTAGCGGGGGGCTCACTTTC.

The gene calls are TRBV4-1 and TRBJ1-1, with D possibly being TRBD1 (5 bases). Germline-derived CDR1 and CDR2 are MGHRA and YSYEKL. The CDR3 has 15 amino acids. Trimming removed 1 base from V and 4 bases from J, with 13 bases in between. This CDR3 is CASSQAQGLSTEAFF. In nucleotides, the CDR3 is TGCGCCAGCAGCCAAGCGCAGGGTCTGAGCACTGAAGCTTTCTTT.

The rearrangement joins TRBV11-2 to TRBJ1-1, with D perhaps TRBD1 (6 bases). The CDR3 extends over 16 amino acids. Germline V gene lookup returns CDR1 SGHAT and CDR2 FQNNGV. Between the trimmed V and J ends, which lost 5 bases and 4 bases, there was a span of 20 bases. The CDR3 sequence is CASSPGTSTRTTEAFF. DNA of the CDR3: TGTGCCAGCAGCCCAGGGACAAGCACTAGGACCACTGAAGCTTTCTTT.

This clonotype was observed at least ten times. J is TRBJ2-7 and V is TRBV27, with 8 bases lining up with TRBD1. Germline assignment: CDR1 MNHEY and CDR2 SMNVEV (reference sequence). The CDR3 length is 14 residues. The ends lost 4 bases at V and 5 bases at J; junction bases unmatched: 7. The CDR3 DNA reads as TGTGCCAGCAGTTGGACAGGGAAAGAGGACGAGCAGTACTTC. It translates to CASSWTGKEDEQYF.

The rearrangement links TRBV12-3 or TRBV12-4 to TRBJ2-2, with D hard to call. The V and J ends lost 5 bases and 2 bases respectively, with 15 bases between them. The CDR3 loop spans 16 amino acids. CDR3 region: CASSTQGRSNTGELFF. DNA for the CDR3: TGTGCCAGCAGTACACAAGGTCGGAGCAACACCGGGGAGCTGTTTTTT.

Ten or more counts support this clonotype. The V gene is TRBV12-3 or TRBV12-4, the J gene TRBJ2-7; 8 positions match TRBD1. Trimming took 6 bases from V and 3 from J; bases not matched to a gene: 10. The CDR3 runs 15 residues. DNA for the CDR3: TGTGCCAGCAGCCCTCCCGGGACAGGAGACTACGAGCAGTACTTC. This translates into CASSPPGTGDYEQYF.